The entry below gives a single TCR beta chain sequence along with its context. Its cognate antigen is unknown. Generated by immunoSEQ multiplex PCR, the TCRdb table keeps only in-frame clones and is missing some. The repertoire holds roughly 56,000 clones, with about 90% as singletons. These data come from a study of graft-versus-host responses after intestinal transplantation. Study context: Anti-thymocyte globulin induction preceded two to four years of tacrolimus and steroid maintenance in all recipients. Whole-study findings and limits: Recipient marrow showed GvH clones, some seen first in ileum or blood. Early after transplant, HvG declines were associated with peak levels of circulating GvH clones. Some patients had graft-donor T cell macrochimerism. In their allografts, the ratios of graft-versus-host to host-versus-graft T cell clones were high.

The CDR3 is 14 amino acids. V was cut by 0 bases and J by 4 bases, with 11 bases left in between. From germline, CDR1 is SGHNT and CDR2 YYREEE (reference sequence). The rearrangement uses TRBV5-4 and TRBJ2-7; TRBD1 is a possible D gene (6 bases). The sample was PBMCs, taken around 120 days after intestinal transplantation. The clonotype was recovered from a human patient who received an intestinal transplant, so some T cells may come from the graft donor. The CDR3 DNA sequence: TGTGCCAGCAGCTTGGAGCACAGGGCATACGAGCAGTACTTC. Encoded protein: CASSLEHRAYEQYF.